This passage covers 13 T cell receptor beta chains from one sample sequenced in a study of read filtering for tumor transcriptome and immune sequencing. Molecular barcoded adaptors covering alpha/delta and beta/gamma chains were used on 400 to 450 ng RNA. TCRdb re-derived calls from the reads in MiXCR, one entry per CDR3 protein. The sample yields tens of thousands of distinct CDR3 sequences, around 20% seen once. Sequencing was done on a sample of a population of CD138-negative cells sorted from bone marrow. The receptors were sampled from a donor aged 40 or over with multiple myeloma.

Notes on this clonotype: A read error may explain this, as a much larger clone is one base away. The chain recombines TRBV6-5 with TRBJ2-1; 9 bases agree with TRBD2. The CDR3 has 17 amino acids. Germline values: CDR1 MNHEY, CDR2 SVGAGI. The CDR3 loop reads CAGRPRTSASSYNEQFF. The CDR3 region has the DNA TGTGCCGGCAGACCCCGGACTAGCGCGAGCTCCTACAATGAGCAGTTCTTC.

This clonotype has at least ten counts. The chain links TRBV7-3 to TRBJ2-2, with a possible D match to TRBD1 (5 bases). The CDR3 loop spans 14 amino acids. Germline V CDR1 and CDR2: SGHTA, FQGTGA. The germline V and J ends were trimmed by 5 bases and 7 bases, with 14 bases remaining between them. In DNA form, the CDR3 reads TGTGCCAGCAGCGTGGGGCAGCCCGTCGGGGAGCTGTTTTTT. Translated, it gives CASSVGQPVGELFF.

This clonotype was counted at least ten times. V gene TRBV6-5 combines with J gene TRBJ1-2, with D unclear. Per germline, CDR1 MNHEY and CDR2 SVGAGI. The V gene lost 6 bases and the J gene lost 2 bases, with 10 bases spanning the gap. The CDR3 extends over 13 amino acids. The CDR3 protein is CASSQVQNYGYTF. The CDR3 coding sequence is TGTGCCAGCAGCCAAGTTCAGAACTATGGCTACACCTTC.

This clonotype has at least ten counts. V usage is TRBV5-1 and J usage is TRBJ2-2; D is possibly TRBD2 (5 bases). This CDR3 is 14 amino acids long. Trimming cost V 3 bases and J 10 bases, with 16 bases left between them. Germline CDR1 reads SGHRS; CDR2 reads YFSETQ. DNA for the CDR3: TGCGCCAGCAGCTCCCCCCCGCCGGGGTTGGAGCTGTTTTTT. Translating it yields CASSSPPPGLELFF.

This clonotype was recorded many times. The J gene is TRBJ2-3, the V gene TRBV6-6; D gene uncertain. V lost 7 bases and J 8 bases, leaving 16 bases between the germline ends. Germline V gives CDR1 MNHNY, CDR2 SVGAGI (reference sequence). The CDR3 is made up of 13 amino acids. CDR3 coding DNA: TGTGCCAGCATCACCCCGGAGCTTACTACGCAGTATTTT. Protein product: CASITPELTTQYF.

This clonotype has a count of ten or more. The V gene is TRBV7-2, the J gene TRBJ2-6, with TRBD2 matching over 7 bases. Losses at the gene ends were 5 bases for V and 1 base for J; bases not matched to a gene: 8. The CDR3 has 17 residues. Germline CDR1 is SGHTA and CDR2 is FQGNSA. The CDR3 is CASSLRTGGSGANVLTF. The CDR3 nucleotides are TGTGCCAGCAGCCTTAGGACGGGAGGATCTGGGGCCAACGTCCTGACTTTC.

This sequence joins TRBV2 and TRBJ1-5; a possible D gene is TRBD1 (5 bases). The CDR3 length is 14 residues. In germline, CDR1 is SNHLY, CDR2 FYNNEI. The germline V and J ends were trimmed by 6 bases and 0 bases, with 9 bases remaining between them. The CDR3 DNA sequence: TGTGCCAGCAGGGGGCGATATAGCAATCAGCCCCAGCATTTT. It codes for CASRGRYSNQPQHF. The whole variable domain, remainder taken from reference TRBV2 and TRBJ1-5, is EPEVTQTPSHQVTQMGQEVILRCVPISNHLYFYWYRQILGQKVEFLVSFYNNEISEKSEIFDDQFSVERPDGSNFTLKIRSTKLEDSAMYFCASRGRYSNQPQHFGDGTRLSIL.

This clonotype occurred many times. The rearrangement uses TRBV14 and TRBJ2-3; TRBD2 might be the D (6 bases). CDR1 is SGHDN and CDR2 is FVKESK in the germline V gene. The CDR3 runs 16 residues. V lost 1 base, J lost 5 bases, and 16 bases lay in between. The chain's CDR3 is CASSQARRGRIDTQYF. CDR3 nucleotides: TGTGCCAGCAGCCAAGCTCGGCGGGGACGGATAGATACGCAGTATTTT.

By sample fraction, this clonotype is large (0.1 to 1%). V gene TRBV27 combines with J gene TRBJ1-2; no firm D call. V was trimmed by 5 bases and J by 0 bases, leaving 10 bases between them. The germline gives CDR1 MNHEY, CDR2 SMNVEV (reference sequence). The CDR3 extends over 14 amino acids. CDR3 protein: CASSPVGANYGYTF. CDR3 nucleotides: TGTGCCAGCAGTCCGGTCGGGGCTAACTATGGCTACACCTTC.

Details on this clonotype: One junction end disagrees with the germline gene, perhaps due to a read error. The rearrangement uses TRBV28 and TRBJ1-1; 8 bases line up with TRBD1. This CDR3 spans 15 amino acids. The germline V gene encodes CDR1 MDHEN and CDR2 SYDVKM. The CDR3 coding sequence is TGTGCCAGCAGTTTGGGTGCAGGGGGCCAAACTGATGCTTTCTTT. Amino acid sequence: CASSLGAGGQTDAFF.

This clonotype was counted a few times. This chain connects TRBV9 to TRBJ2-1, with TRBD1 identical over 8 bases. Germline CDR1 and CDR2: SGDLS and YYNGEE. Losses at the gene ends were 0 bases for V and 5 bases for J; bases not matched to a gene: 4. The CDR3 has 15 residues. Written as DNA, the CDR3 is TGTGCCAGCAGCGTAGAACAGGGGGTTCACAATGAGCAGTTCTTC. It encodes CASSVEQGVHNEQFF.

This clonotype was seen many times. The chain employs TRBV7-6 and TRBJ2-5, with 8 bases identical to TRBD1. Germline V gene lookup returns CDR1 SGHVS and CDR2 FNYEAQ. This CDR3 spans 14 amino acids. V shed 5 bases, J shed 5 bases, and the junction held 7 bases outside the gene matches. CDR3 amino acids: CASSLSPGGETQYF. The CDR3 DNA reads TGTGCCAGCAGCCTAAGTCCAGGGGGCGAGACCCAGTACTTC.

This clonotype was counted between two and nine times. The J gene is TRBJ2-1, the V gene TRBV11-2; possibly TRBD2 for D (5 bases). The CDR3 spans 16 residues. The germline CDR1 and CDR2 sequences are SGHAT and FQNNGV. Trimming removed 5 bases at V and 0 bases at J, with 14 bases between. The CDR3 region has the DNA TGTGCCAGCAGCCGCTGGGCGGGTGCCTCCTACAATGAGCAGTTCTTC. As protein: CASSRWAGASYNEQFF.